What follows describes a single T cell receptor beta chain. By two-round multiplex PCR, the TCR beta CDR3 was amplified from genomic DNA. Primers targeting each individual TRBV and TRBJ gene were applied in first-round PCR. TCRdb fed the multiplex PCR reads into MiXCR, producing one record per CDR3 protein. The sample has approximately 23,000 distinct CDR3 sequences, about 40% seen once. This sample is part of a study of prognosis after radiotherapy for stage I lung cancer. Germline values: CDR1 MNHEY, CDR2 SMNVEV (reference sequence). The length of the CDR3 is 15 residues. V was pared by 5 bases and J by 8 bases, with 18 bases between.

The chain is built from TRBV27 and TRBJ1-4; tentative D call: TRBD1 (5 bases). The receptor was derived from a donor older than 45 with non-small cell lung cancer. Sequenced here: PBMCs, sampled before or after stereotactic body radiation therapy (not recorded which). CDR3 in amino acids: CASSDAGRLGEKLFF. In DNA form, the CDR3 reads TGTGCCAGCAGTGACGCAGGGAGGTTGGGCGAAAAACTGTTTTTT.